A selection of T cell receptor beta chains follows, all from one sample in a study of T cell responses to AZD1222 COVID-19 vaccine. The method was immunoSEQ multiplex PCR; TCRdb's version includes in-frame clones alone and lacks a portion of them. The sample shows 30,000 to 40,000 clones, 75% to 80% of them seen only once. The material sequenced was peripheral blood, taken 28 days after the second AZD1222 dose. The receptor source for this set is an adult who received the AZD1222 COVID-19 vaccine. Each CDR3 is given with its conserved first and last residue. D genes are given only for firm matches. Size values are once, few and many counts, or a class for expanded clones, and some rows have none.

J: TRBJ2-2
D: TRBD1
size: -
V: TRBV19
CDR3: CASRGQGPGELFF
DNA: TGTGCCAGTAGGGGACAGGGGCCCGGGGAGCTGTTTTTT

J: TRBJ1-1
D: -
size: -
V: TRBV9
CDR3: CASSGLEGREQSNTEAFF
DNA: TGTGCCAGCAGCGGGTTGGAGGGCCGCGAGCAATCGAACACTGAAGCTTTCTTT

J: TRBJ1-5
D: -
size: -
V: TRBV15
CDR3: CATSRDGRPQHF
DNA: TGTGCCACCAGCAGAGATGGGCGGCCCCAGCATTTT

J: TRBJ1-4
D: TRBD1
size: -
V: TRBV5-1
CDR3: CASSYGTGQGEKLFF
DNA: TGCGCCAGCAGCTACGGGACAGGCCAAGGGGAAAAACTGTTTTTT

J: TRBJ2-5
D: -
size: -
V: TRBV6-5
CDR3: CASSYGGGVETQYF
DNA: TGTGCCAGCAGTTACGGAGGGGGCGTAGAGACCCAGTACTTC

J: TRBJ2-5
D: -
size: -
V: TRBV14
CDR3: CASSQDGGRIQETQYF
DNA: TGTGCCAGCAGCCAAGATGGGGGACGGATCCAAGAGACCCAGTACTTC

J: TRBJ1-1
D: TRBD1
size: -
V: TRBV6-5
CDR3: CASSLQGLDTEAFF
DNA: TGTGCCAGCAGTTTACAGGGGCTTGACACTGAAGCTTTCTTT

J: TRBJ2-1
D: -
size: -
V: TRBV18
CDR3: CASSPFDQAYNNEQFF
DNA: TGTGCCAGCTCACCATTTGATCAGGCTTATAACAATGAGCAGTTCTTC

J: TRBJ1-5
D: -
size: once
V: TRBV18
CDR3: CASSPSVRNQPQHF
DNA: TGTGCCAGCTCACCATCAGTCAGAAATCAGCCCCAGCATTTT

J: TRBJ1-5
D: -
size: medium-sized
V: TRBV2
CDR3: CASSEQAIGDQPQHF
DNA: TGTGCCAGCAGTGAACAGGCTATTGGGGATCAGCCCCAGCATTTT

J: TRBJ2-3
D: -
size: -
V: TRBV9
CDR3: CASSPGGGTDTQYF
DNA: TGTGCCAGCAGCCCCGGGGGCGGCACAGATACGCAGTATTTT

J: TRBJ2-6
D: -
size: -
V: TRBV7-6
CDR3: CASSLGTPGANVLTF
DNA: TGTGCCAGCAGCTTAGGCACCCCTGGGGCCAACGTCCTGACTTTC

J: TRBJ1-5
D: TRBD1
size: -
V: TRBV24-1
CDR3: CATASGTGSSQPQHF
DNA: TGTGCCACGGCTTCCGGGACAGGGTCTAGTCAGCCCCAGCATTTT

J: TRBJ2-5
D: TRBD2
size: -
V: TRBV4-2
CDR3: CASSQDPTRGIVETQYF
DNA: TGTGCCAGCAGCCAAGATCCTACGCGGGGGATCGTAGAGACCCAGTACTTC

J: TRBJ2-1
D: TRBD1
size: -
V: TRBV7-8
CDR3: CASSRDRLDNEQFF
DNA: TGTGCCAGCAGCAGGGACAGGCTTGACAATGAGCAGTTCTTC

J: TRBJ1-2
D: -
size: once
V: TRBV12-3/TRBV12-4
CDR3: CASSGQSDYGYTF
DNA: TGTGCCAGCAGTGGGCAATCCGACTATGGCTACACCTTC

J: TRBJ2-3
D: TRBD2
size: -
V: TRBV27
CDR3: CASSLRTYDRREGRTDTQYF
DNA: TGTGCCAGCAGTTTGCGGACCTACGACAGGCGGGAGGGCCGCACAGATACGCAGTATTTT

J: TRBJ2-1
D: TRBD2
size: -
V: TRBV5-1
CDR3: CASSYGLAGASYNEQFF
DNA: TGCGCCAGCAGCTATGGACTAGCGGGAGCCTCGTACAATGAGCAGTTCTTC

J: TRBJ1-4
D: -
size: -
V: TRBV9
CDR3: CASSLWGGTNNEKLFF
DNA: TGTGCCAGCAGTCTTTGGGGAGGGACGAATAATGAAAAACTGTTTTTT

J: TRBJ1-3
D: TRBD1
size: few
V: TRBV7-2
CDR3: CASSLATGVFGNTIYF
DNA: TGTGCCAGCAGCTTAGCAACAGGGGTCTTTGGAAACACCATATATTTT

J: TRBJ2-2
D: TRBD1
size: once
V: TRBV7-7
CDR3: CASSLSQGAVAGELFF
DNA: TGTGCCAGCAGCTTGTCACAGGGGGCGGTTGCCGGGGAGCTGTTTTTT

J: TRBJ1-2
D: -
size: few
V: TRBV29-1
CDR3: CSVGDPWSLGTGNYGYTF
DNA: TGCAGCGTTGGGGATCCTTGGTCATTGGGGACTGGGAACTATGGCTACACCTTC

J: TRBJ2-1
D: -
size: -
V: TRBV9
CDR3: CASSRTGYNEQFF
DNA: TGTGCCAGCAGCCGGACGGGCTACAATGAGCAGTTCTTC

J: TRBJ2-1
D: -
size: -
V: TRBV27
CDR3: CASSDFDEQFF
DNA: TGTGCCAGCAGTGATTTCGATGAGCAGTTCTTC

J: TRBJ1-1
D: TRBD1
size: -
V: TRBV9
CDR3: CASSVPRGRDTEAFF
DNA: TGTGCCAGCAGCGTTCCCAGGGGGCGCGACACTGAAGCTTTCTTT

J: TRBJ1-6
D: -
size: -
V: TRBV6-5
CDR3: CALGLSYNSPLHF
DNA: TGTGCCTTGGGGCTTAGCTATAATTCACCCCTCCACTTT

J: TRBJ1-2
D: TRBD1
size: few
V: TRBV5-5
CDR3: CASSLQGQGNYGYTF
DNA: TGTGCCAGCAGCTTACAAGGACAGGGGAACTATGGCTACACCTTC

J: TRBJ1-5
D: TRBD1
size: -
V: TRBV7-6
CDR3: CASSLWDRDNQPQHF
DNA: TGTGCCAGCAGCTTATGGGACAGGGATAATCAGCCCCAGCATTTT

J: TRBJ1-1
D: -
size: -
V: TRBV3-1/TRBV3-2
CDR3: CASSHFRMNTEAFF
DNA: TGTGCCAGCAGCCATTTTAGGATGAACACTGAAGCTTTCTTT

J: TRBJ2-1
D: -
size: -
V: TRBV27
CDR3: CASSFNLRGSSYNEQFF
DNA: TGTGCCAGCAGTTTCAACCTTAGGGGGAGCTCCTACAATGAGCAGTTCTTC

J: TRBJ2-1
D: -
size: -
V: TRBV24-1
CDR3: CATGPRASYNEQFF
DNA: TGTGCCACAGGCCCGAGGGCCTCATACAATGAGCAGTTCTTC

J: TRBJ2-3
D: -
size: -
V: TRBV7-2
CDR3: CASLRGPSDTQYF
DNA: TGTGCCAGCCTCCGCGGGCCCTCAGATACGCAGTATTTT

J: TRBJ2-1
D: -
size: -
V: TRBV18
CDR3: CASSPLSNEQFF
DNA: TGTGCCAGCTCACCCCTCTCCAATGAGCAGTTCTTC

J: TRBJ2-3
D: -
size: once
V: TRBV3-1/TRBV3-2
CDR3: CASSRRVQISSTDTQYF
DNA: TGTGCCAGCAGCCGCCGCGTACAGATCTCCTCGACAGATACGCAGTATTTT

J: TRBJ2-2
D: -
size: -
V: TRBV7-9
CDR3: CASSWGASSTGELFF
DNA: TGTGCCAGCAGCTGGGGGGCCTCTAGTACCGGGGAGCTGTTTTTT

J: TRBJ2-3
D: TRBD1
size: -
V: TRBV27
CDR3: CASTWGTGAGDTQYF
DNA: TGTGCCAGCACCTGGGGGACAGGGGCTGGCGATACGCAGTATTTT

J: TRBJ2-5
D: TRBD2
size: -
V: TRBV11-2
CDR3: CASSLGPAGGEDGETQYF
DNA: TGTGCCAGCAGCTTAGGCCCGGCGGGAGGGGAAGATGGGGAGACCCAGTACTTC

J: TRBJ2-1
D: TRBD2
size: few
V: TRBV2
CDR3: CASSAQLAGNNEQFF
DNA: TGTGCCAGCAGTGCACAACTAGCGGGGAACAATGAGCAGTTCTTC

J: TRBJ2-1
D: TRBD2
size: -
V: TRBV3-1/TRBV3-2
CDR3: CASSHGLAGAGEQFF
DNA: TGTGCCAGCAGCCACGGACTAGCGGGAGCCGGGGAGCAGTTCTTC

J: TRBJ1-1
D: TRBD1
size: -
V: TRBV18
CDR3: CASGGQKNTEAFF
DNA: TGTGCCAGCGGGGGACAGAAGAACACTGAAGCTTTCTTT

J: TRBJ1-5
D: -
size: -
V: TRBV11-2
CDR3: CASSPQSNQPQHF
DNA: TGTGCCAGCAGCCCTCAAAGCAATCAGCCCCAGCATTTT

J: TRBJ1-2
D: -
size: once
V: TRBV14
CDR3: CASSQGGFGYGYTF
DNA: TGTGCCAGCAGCCAAGGGGGGTTTGGCTATGGCTACACCTTC

J: TRBJ2-1
D: TRBD2
size: -
V: TRBV6-5
CDR3: CASTRNGGAPEQFF
DNA: TGTGCCAGCACCAGGAACGGGGGGGCTCCTGAGCAGTTCTTC

J: TRBJ1-4
D: -
size: -
V: TRBV28
CDR3: CASSSPSGGDEKLFF
DNA: TGTGCCAGCAGTTCCCCCTCGGGAGGAGATGAAAAACTGTTTTTT

J: TRBJ2-4
D: TRBD1
size: -
V: TRBV4-2
CDR3: CASSQTGQGLNIQYF
DNA: TGTGCCAGCAGCCAGACGGGACAGGGACTAAACATTCAGTACTTC

J: TRBJ1-2
D: -
size: -
V: TRBV12-3/TRBV12-4
CDR3: CASRIEGTGGYTF
DNA: TGTGCCAGCAGGATCGAGGGCACGGGAGGCTACACCTTC

J: TRBJ1-6
D: -
size: -
V: TRBV10-3
CDR3: CAIMAERGRSPLHF
DNA: TGTGCCATCATGGCTGAAAGGGGAAGGTCACCCCTCCACTTT

J: TRBJ2-1
D: TRBD2
size: -
V: TRBV5-1
CDR3: CASSLDPAGILNEQFF
DNA: TGCGCCAGCAGCTTGGATCCAGCGGGGATACTAAATGAGCAGTTCTTC

J: TRBJ2-4
D: TRBD1
size: -
V: TRBV10-3
CDR3: CAISDPGQETKNIQYF
DNA: TGTGCCATCAGTGACCCGGGACAGGAGACGAAAAACATTCAGTACTTC

J: TRBJ2-2
D: -
size: -
V: TRBV2
CDR3: CASGRGDDAGELFF
DNA: TGTGCCAGCGGCAGGGGTGATGACGCCGGGGAGCTGTTTTTT

J: TRBJ1-6
D: -
size: -
V: TRBV4-2
CDR3: CASSQDTEQSPLHF
DNA: TGTGCCAGCAGCCAAGATACAGAGCAATCACCCCTCCACTTT

J: TRBJ2-5
D: TRBD2
size: few
V: TRBV19
CDR3: CASTTYYLAGGPQTQYF
DNA: TGTGCCAGCACGACGTACTACCTAGCGGGGGGGCCGCAGACCCAGTACTTC

J: TRBJ1-2
D: -
size: few
V: TRBV27
CDR3: CASSLFAQNYGYTF
DNA: TGTGCCAGCAGTTTATTTGCACAAAACTATGGCTACACCTTC

J: TRBJ1-1
D: TRBD1
size: once
V: TRBV27
CDR3: CASRGQGYTEAFF
DNA: TGTGCCAGCAGAGGACAGGGATACACTGAAGCTTTCTTT

J: TRBJ2-7
D: TRBD1
size: -
V: TRBV12-3/TRBV12-4
CDR3: CASSGQGAYEQYF
DNA: TGTGCCAGCAGTGGACAGGGGGCCTACGAGCAGTACTTC

J: TRBJ2-3
D: -
size: -
V: TRBV9
CDR3: CASSVTGGDTQYF
DNA: TGTGCCAGCAGCGTGACCGGAGGAGATACGCAGTATTTT

J: TRBJ2-3
D: TRBD2
size: -
V: TRBV9
CDR3: CASSGGTRLADTQYF
DNA: TGTGCCAGCAGCGGGGGGACTAGACTTGCAGATACGCAGTATTTT

J: TRBJ1-5
D: TRBD1
size: -
V: TRBV7-8
CDR3: CASNPRGRDQPQHF
DNA: TGTGCCAGCAACCCCAGGGGGCGAGATCAGCCCCAGCATTTT